Here is one T cell receptor (beta chain) with its context. The antigen is undetermined. The source of the sample is a study of vaccination effects on CD4 cells after COVID-19. Whole-study results and caveats: Early post-infection timepoints were missing from the study, which also had few convalescent patients.

Germline V CDR1 and CDR2: MNHEY, SVGEGT. V lost 6 bases to trimming and J lost 9 bases, with 17 bases between them. The CDR3 totals 13 residues. Only in-frame clones appear in the TCRdb table, and some are missing; sequencing was by immunoSEQ multiplex PCR. The data hold around 71,000 clones, with around 72% observed a single time. ViraFEST assay sequencing came after antigen-specific CD4+ T cells were expanded with viral peptide pools. Cells that had been cultured for 9 to 10 days were the source of isolated CD4+ T cells. Nobody among the vaccine recipients had prior SARS-CoV-2 infection (nucleocapsid antibodies were negative).

The rearrangement links TRBV6-2 or TRBV6-3 to TRBJ2-5; tentative D call: TRBD1 (6 bases). The sequences come from CD4+ T cells from PBMCs cultured with HCoV-OC43 spike peptides, collected before COVID-19 vaccination. The subset: HCoV-OC43 spike overlapping peptide pool stimulation. The source of this sequence is a human donor who received a COVID-19 vaccine. CDR3 region: CASSPRDTGAQYF. In nucleotides, the CDR3 is TGTGCCAGCAGCCCCCGGGACACCGGCGCCCAGTACTTC.